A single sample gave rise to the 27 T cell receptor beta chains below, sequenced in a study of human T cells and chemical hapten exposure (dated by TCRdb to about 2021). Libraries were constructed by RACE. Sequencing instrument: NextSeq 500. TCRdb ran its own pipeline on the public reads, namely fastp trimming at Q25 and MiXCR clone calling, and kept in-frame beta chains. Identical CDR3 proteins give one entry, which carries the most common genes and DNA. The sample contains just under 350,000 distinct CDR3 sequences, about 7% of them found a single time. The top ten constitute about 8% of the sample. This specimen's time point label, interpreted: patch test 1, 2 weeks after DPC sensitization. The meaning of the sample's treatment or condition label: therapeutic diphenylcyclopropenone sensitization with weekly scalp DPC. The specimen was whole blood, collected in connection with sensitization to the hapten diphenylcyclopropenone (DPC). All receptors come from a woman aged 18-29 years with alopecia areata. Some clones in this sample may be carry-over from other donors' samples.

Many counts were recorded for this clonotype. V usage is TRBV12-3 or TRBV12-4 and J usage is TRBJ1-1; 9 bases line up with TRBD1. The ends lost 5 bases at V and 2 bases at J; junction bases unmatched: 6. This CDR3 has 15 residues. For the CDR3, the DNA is TGTGCCAGCAGTCAACCGGGACAGGGTAACACTGAAGCTTTCTTT. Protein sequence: CASSQPGQGNTEAFF.

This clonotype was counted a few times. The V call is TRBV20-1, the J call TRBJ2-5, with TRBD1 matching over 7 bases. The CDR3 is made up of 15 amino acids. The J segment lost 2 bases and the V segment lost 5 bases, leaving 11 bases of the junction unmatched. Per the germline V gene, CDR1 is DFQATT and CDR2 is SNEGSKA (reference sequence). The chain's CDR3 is CSAPNWGTEQETQYF. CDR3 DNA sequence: TGCAGTGCTCCAAACTGGGGGACAGAGCAAGAGACCCAGTACTTC.

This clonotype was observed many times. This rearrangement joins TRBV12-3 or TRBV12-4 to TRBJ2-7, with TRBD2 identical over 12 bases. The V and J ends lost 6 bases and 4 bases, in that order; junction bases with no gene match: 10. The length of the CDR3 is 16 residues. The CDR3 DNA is TGTGCCAGCAGCTACTCTAGCGGGGGGGCCCAATACGAGCAGTACTTC. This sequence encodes CASSYSSGGAQYEQYF.

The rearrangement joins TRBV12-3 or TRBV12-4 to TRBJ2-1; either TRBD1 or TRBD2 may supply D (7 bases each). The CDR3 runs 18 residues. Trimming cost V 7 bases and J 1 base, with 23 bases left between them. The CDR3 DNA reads TGTGCCAGCACCCTCGGGGGAGGGGGCGAAGCATCCTACAATGAGCAGTTCTTC. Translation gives CASTLGGGGEASYNEQFF.

The CDR3: CASRGLAGMLVTDTQYF. In DNA form, the CDR3 reads TGTGCCAGCAGAGGACTAGCGGGGATGCTCGTCACAGATACGCAGTATTTT. The V and J genes are TRBV2 and TRBJ2-3, with TRBD2 matching over 12 bases. The ends lost 6 bases at V and 2 bases at J; junction bases unmatched: 9. The CDR3 is made up of 17 amino acids. Germline loops: CDR1 SNHLY, CDR2 FYNNEI.

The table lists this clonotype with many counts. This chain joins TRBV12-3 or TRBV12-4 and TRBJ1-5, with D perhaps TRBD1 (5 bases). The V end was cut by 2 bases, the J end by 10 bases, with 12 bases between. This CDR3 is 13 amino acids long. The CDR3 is CASSLWQGIPQHF. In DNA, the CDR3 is TGTGCCAGCAGTTTATGGCAGGGAATCCCCCAGCATTTT.

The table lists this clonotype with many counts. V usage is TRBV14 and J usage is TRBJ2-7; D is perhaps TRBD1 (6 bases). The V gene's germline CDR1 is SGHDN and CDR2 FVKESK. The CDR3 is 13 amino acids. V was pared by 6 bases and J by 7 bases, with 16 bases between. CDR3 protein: CASSATGNGEQYF. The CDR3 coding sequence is TGTGCCAGCAGTGCAACAGGGAACGGAGAGCAGTACTTC.

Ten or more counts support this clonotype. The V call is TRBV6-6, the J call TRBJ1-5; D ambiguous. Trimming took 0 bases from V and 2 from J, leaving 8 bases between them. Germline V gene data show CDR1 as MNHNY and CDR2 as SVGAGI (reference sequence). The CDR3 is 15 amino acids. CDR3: CASSYSTRGNQPQHF. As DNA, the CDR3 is TGTGCCAGCAGTTACTCGACAAGGGGCAATCAGCCCCAGCATTTT.

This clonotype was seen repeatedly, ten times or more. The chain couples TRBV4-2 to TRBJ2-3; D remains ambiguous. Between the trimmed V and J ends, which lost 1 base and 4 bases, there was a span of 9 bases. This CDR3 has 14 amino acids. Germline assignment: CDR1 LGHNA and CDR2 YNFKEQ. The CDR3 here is CASSQAAEPDTQYF. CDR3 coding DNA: TGTGCCAGCAGCCAAGCGGCAGAGCCAGATACGCAGTATTTT.

CDR3 nucleotide sequence: TGTGCCAGCAGCTTAGGGTACGGGACAGGGGAAAACACTGAAGCTTTCTTT. It is translated as CASSLGYGTGENTEAFF. The chain couples TRBV11-3 to TRBJ1-1, with 10 bases lining up with TRBD1. Germline values: CDR1 SGHNT, CDR2 YENEEA. V lost 1 base, J lost 2 bases, and 7 bases stayed unmatched. This CDR3 has 17 residues.

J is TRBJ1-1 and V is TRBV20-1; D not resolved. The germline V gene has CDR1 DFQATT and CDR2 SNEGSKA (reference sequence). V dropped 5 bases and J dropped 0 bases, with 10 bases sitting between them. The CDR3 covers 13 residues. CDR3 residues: CSASGGLNTEAFF. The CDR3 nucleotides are TGCAGTGCTTCAGGCGGGTTGAACACTGAAGCTTTCTTT.

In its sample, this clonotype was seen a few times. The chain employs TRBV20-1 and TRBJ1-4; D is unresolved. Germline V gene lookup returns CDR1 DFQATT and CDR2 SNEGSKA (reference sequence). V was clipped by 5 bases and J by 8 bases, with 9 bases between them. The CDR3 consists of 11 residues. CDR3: CSAREREKLFF. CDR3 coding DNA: TGCAGTGCTCGCGAGCGGGAAAAACTGTTTTTT.

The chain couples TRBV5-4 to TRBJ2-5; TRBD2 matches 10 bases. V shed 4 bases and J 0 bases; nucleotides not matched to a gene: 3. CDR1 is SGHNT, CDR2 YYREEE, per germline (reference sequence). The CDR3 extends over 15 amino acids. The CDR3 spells CASSRTSGNQETQYF. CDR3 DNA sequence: TGTGCCAGCAGCAGGACTAGCGGCAACCAAGAGACCCAGTACTTC.

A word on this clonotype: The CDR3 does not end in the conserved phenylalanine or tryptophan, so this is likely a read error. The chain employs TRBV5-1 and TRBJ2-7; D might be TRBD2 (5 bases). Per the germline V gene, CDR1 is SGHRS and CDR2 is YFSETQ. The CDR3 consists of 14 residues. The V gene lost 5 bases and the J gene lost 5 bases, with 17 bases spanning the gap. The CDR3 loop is CASRIRAGPNEQYL. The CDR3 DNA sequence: TGCGCCAGCAGAATCCGGGCGGGTCCCAACGAGCAGTACCTC.

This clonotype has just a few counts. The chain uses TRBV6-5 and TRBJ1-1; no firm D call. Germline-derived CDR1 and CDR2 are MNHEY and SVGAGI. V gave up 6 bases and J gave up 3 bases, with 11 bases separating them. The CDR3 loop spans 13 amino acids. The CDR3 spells CASRLMGDTEAFF. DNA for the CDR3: TGTGCCAGCAGGCTGATGGGAGACACTGAAGCTTTCTTT.

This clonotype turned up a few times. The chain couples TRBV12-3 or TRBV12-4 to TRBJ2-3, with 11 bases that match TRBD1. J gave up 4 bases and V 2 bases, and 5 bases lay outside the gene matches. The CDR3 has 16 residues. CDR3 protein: CASSLRDRGIPDTQYF. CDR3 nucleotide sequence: TGTGCCAGCAGTTTAAGGGACAGGGGGATCCCAGATACGCAGTATTTT.

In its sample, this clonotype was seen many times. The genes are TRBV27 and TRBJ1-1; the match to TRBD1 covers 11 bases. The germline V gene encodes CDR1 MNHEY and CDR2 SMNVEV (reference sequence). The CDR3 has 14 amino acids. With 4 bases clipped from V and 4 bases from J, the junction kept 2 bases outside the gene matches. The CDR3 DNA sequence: TGTGCCAGCAGTTCCGGGACAGGGGGCACTGAAGCTTTCTTT. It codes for CASSSGTGGTEAFF.

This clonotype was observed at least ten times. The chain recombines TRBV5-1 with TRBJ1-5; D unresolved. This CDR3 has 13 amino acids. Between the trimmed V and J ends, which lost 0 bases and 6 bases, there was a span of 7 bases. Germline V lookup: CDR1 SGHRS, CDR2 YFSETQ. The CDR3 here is CASSLGEGQPQHF. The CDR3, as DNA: TGCGCCAGCAGCTTGGGGGAAGGTCAGCCCCAGCATTTT.

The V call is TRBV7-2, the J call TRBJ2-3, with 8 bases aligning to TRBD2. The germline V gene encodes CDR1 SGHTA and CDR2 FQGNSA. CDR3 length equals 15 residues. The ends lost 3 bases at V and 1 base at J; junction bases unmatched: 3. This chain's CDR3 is CASSFNGGGTDTQYF. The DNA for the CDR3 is TGTGCCAGCAGCTTCAACGGGGGGGGCACAGATACGCAGTATTTT.

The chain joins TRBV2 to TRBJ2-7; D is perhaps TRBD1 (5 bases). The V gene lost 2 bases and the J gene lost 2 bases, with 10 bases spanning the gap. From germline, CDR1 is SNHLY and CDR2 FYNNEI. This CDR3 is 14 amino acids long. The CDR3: CASSENRFPYEQYF. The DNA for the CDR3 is TGTGCCAGCAGTGAAAACAGGTTCCCCTACGAGCAGTACTTC.

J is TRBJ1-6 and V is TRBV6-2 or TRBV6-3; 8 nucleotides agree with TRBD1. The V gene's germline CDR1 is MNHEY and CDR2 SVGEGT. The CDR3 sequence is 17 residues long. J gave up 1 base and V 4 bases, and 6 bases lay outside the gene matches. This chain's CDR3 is CASSWGQELSYNSPLHF. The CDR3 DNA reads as TGTGCCAGCAGTTGGGGACAGGAATTGTCCTATAATTCACCCCTCCACTTT.

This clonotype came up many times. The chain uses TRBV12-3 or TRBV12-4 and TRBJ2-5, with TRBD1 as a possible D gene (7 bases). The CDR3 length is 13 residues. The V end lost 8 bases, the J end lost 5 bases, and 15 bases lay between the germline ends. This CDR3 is CASSSQGGETQYF. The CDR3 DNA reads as TGTGCCAGCTCGAGCCAGGGGGGTGAGACCCAGTACTTC.

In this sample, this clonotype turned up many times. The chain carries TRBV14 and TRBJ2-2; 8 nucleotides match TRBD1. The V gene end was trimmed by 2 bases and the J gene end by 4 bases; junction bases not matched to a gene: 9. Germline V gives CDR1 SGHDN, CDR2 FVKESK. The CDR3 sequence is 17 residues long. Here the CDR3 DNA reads TGTGCCAGCAGCCAACAGGGGGCCCACCGGGGCACCGGGGAGCTGTTTTTT. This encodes CASSQQGAHRGTGELFF.

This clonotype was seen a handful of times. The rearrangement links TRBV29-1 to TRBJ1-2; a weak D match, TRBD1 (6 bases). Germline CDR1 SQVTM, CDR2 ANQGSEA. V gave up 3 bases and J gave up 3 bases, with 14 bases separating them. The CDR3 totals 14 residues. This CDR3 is CSVDGTGLHYGYTF. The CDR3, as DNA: TGCAGCGTTGACGGAACAGGGTTACACTATGGCTACACCTTC.

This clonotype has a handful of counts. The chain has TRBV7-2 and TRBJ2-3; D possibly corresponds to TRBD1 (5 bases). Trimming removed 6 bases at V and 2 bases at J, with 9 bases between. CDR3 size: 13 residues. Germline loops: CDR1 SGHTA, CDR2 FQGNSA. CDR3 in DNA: TGTGCCAGCAGTTCAGGGTTCACAGATACGCAGTATTTT. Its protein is CASSSGFTDTQYF.

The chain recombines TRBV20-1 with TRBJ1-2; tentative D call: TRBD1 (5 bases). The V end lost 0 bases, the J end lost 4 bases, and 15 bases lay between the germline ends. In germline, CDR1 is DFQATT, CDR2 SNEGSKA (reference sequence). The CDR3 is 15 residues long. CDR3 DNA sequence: TGCAGTGCTAGAGATCTAGGACAACAAGTCTATGGCTACACCTTC. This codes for CSARDLGQQVYGYTF.

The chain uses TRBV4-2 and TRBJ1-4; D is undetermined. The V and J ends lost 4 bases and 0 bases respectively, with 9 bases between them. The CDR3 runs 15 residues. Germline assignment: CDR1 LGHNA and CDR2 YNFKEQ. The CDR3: CASSPSVSTNEKLFF. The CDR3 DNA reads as TGTGCCAGCAGCCCCTCAGTTTCAACTAATGAAAAACTGTTTTTT.